Each of the 22 T cell receptor beta chains below was sequenced from the same sample in a study of blood T cell repertoires in COVID-19. This table comes from immunoSEQ multiplex PCR, and its TCRdb copy is limited to in-frame clones, with some not included. In the table there are about 340,000 clones, approximately 83% of which are singletons. Sequencing input: PBMCs or T cells enriched from blood (not recorded which). These receptors were taken from a woman aged 35 to 49 with acute COVID-19.

This sequence joins TRBV14 and TRBJ1-6; 9 bases are a match to TRBD1. The V and J ends lost 0 bases and 10 bases, in that order; junction bases with no gene match: 7. In germline, CDR1 is SGHDN, CDR2 FVKESK. There are 16 residues in the CDR3. The CDR3 reads CASSQDFGQGNSPLHF. Here the CDR3 DNA reads TGTGCCAGCAGCCAAGATTTCGGACAGGGGAACTCACCCCTCCACTTT.

V and J are TRBV9 and TRBJ2-5, with no clear D. V shed 0 bases and J shed 1 base, with 13 bases lying between them. Looked up from germline, CDR1 is SGDLS and CDR2 is YYNGEE. This CDR3 region has 16 residues. The CDR3 loop reads CASSVGALEPQETQYF. In DNA, the CDR3 is TGTGCCAGCAGCGTAGGAGCATTAGAGCCCCAAGAGACCCAGTACTTC.

In DNA form, the CDR3 reads TGCGCCAGCGTCGGAGGAGCGGTACCCGGGAAGAATGAGCAGTTCTTC. Its protein is CASVGGAVPGKNEQFF. The V call is TRBV5-1, the J call TRBJ2-1; D may be TRBD2 (5 bases). V lost 7 bases to trimming and J lost 7 bases, with 24 bases between them. Germline V gene lookup returns CDR1 SGHRS and CDR2 YFSETQ. The CDR3 has 16 amino acids.

In its sample, this clone was seen once. The rearrangement joins TRBV10-3 to TRBJ1-2; TRBD1 aligns across 9 bases. The ends lost 4 bases at V and 4 bases at J; junction bases unmatched: 7. The CDR3 has 15 amino acids. The germline V gene has CDR1 ENHRY and CDR2 SYGVKD. Here the CDR3 reads CAISAGQGQSYGYTF. The DNA for the CDR3 is TGTGCCATCAGTGCGGGACAGGGCCAATCCTATGGCTACACCTTC.

The chain joins TRBV7-8 to TRBJ2-3, with D unresolved. The CDR3 is made up of 14 amino acids. The germline V and J ends were trimmed by 2 bases and 4 bases, with 10 bases remaining between them. The V gene's germline CDR1 is SGHVS and CDR2 FQNEAQ. The CDR3 spells CASSLIAIPDTQYF. As DNA, the CDR3 is TGTGCCAGCAGCTTAATCGCGATCCCAGATACGCAGTATTTT.

This clone showed up just once. The V call is TRBV9, the J call TRBJ1-1, with D perhaps matching TRBD1 (6 bases). Per germline, CDR1 SGDLS and CDR2 YYNGEE. V was shortened by 2 bases and J by 2 bases, with 22 bases between the two germline ends. The CDR3 runs to 18 residues. The CDR3: CASSVGGAGAGFNTEAFF. In DNA form, the CDR3 reads TGTGCCAGCAGCGTGGGGGGAGCGGGGGCAGGTTTTAACACTGAAGCTTTCTTT.

The J gene is TRBJ2-2, the V gene TRBV14, with TRBD2 matching 12 bases. The CDR3 spans 16 residues. With V trimmed by 3 bases and J by 5 bases, 4 bases remained unmatched. The germline V gene encodes CDR1 SGHDN and CDR2 FVKESK. CDR3 DNA sequence: TGTGCCAGCAGCCATGTGACTAGCGGGAGTACCGGGGAGCTGTTTTTT. Translation gives CASSHVTSGSTGELFF.

The table lists this clone with a count of one. This chain uses TRBV4-1 with TRBJ2-5; 10 nucleotides agree with TRBD1. Germline V gene lookup returns CDR1 MGHRA and CDR2 YSYEKL. The CDR3 is 15 residues long. V lost 4 bases and J lost 5; bases outside the gene matches: 7. DNA for the CDR3: TGCGCCAGCAGCCTGGGACAGGGGTATGGGGAGACCCAGTACTTC. Translated: CASSLGQGYGETQYF.

The J gene is TRBJ2-1, the V gene TRBV12-3 or TRBV12-4; tentatively, D is TRBD1 (6 bases). V was shortened by 3 bases and J by 8 bases, with 11 bases between the two germline ends. The CDR3 loop spans 13 amino acids. CDR3: CASSFHSGDEQFF. The CDR3 bases are TGTGCCAGCAGTTTCCATTCAGGGGATGAGCAGTTCTTC.

The CDR3 coding sequence is TGCGCCAGCAGTTCAGGGGTCCCAGCCTACGAGCAGTACTTC. Residues: CASSSGVPAYEQYF. J is TRBJ2-7 and V is TRBV5-1; a possible D gene is TRBD1 (6 bases). Per germline, CDR1 SGHRS and CDR2 YFSETQ. The CDR3 covers 14 residues. The ends were cut back, 5 bases at V and 2 bases at J, with 14 bases in the middle.

This clone was found once. The chain uses TRBV2 and TRBJ1-1; D is unclear. The V gene lost 6 bases and the J gene lost 4 bases, with 12 bases spanning the gap. This CDR3 contains 13 residues. In germline, CDR1 is SNHLY, CDR2 FYNNEI. CDR3 DNA: TGTGCCAGCAGCGGGGAGGTAGGCACTGAAGCTTTCTTT. This translates into CASSGEVGTEAFF.

This clone occurred once. V gene TRBV4-3 combines with J gene TRBJ2-2, with D uncertain. The germline V and J ends were trimmed by 4 bases and 5 bases, with 11 bases remaining between them. Germline CDR1 is LGHNA and CDR2 is YSLEER. The CDR3 runs 14 residues. The CDR3 is CASSPSHATGELFF. CDR3 nucleotide sequence: TGCGCCAGCAGCCCCTCTCACGCGACCGGGGAGCTGTTTTTT.

The chain links TRBV19 to TRBJ2-7; 7 bases are shared with TRBD2. The CDR3 covers 12 residues. Germline V gives CDR1 LNHDA, CDR2 SQIVND (reference sequence). The J segment lost 7 bases and the V segment lost 1 base, leaving 1 base of the junction unmatched. This chain's CDR3 is CASSIGEGEQYF. The CDR3 region has the DNA TGTGCCAGTAGTATAGGGGAGGGTGAGCAGTACTTC.

The sample holds a few counts of this clone. This sequence joins TRBV15 and TRBJ1-2; 9 bases are a match to TRBD1. Per germline, CDR1 LNHNV and CDR2 YYDKDF (reference sequence). CDR3 length: 15 residues. The trim removed 1 base at V and 4 bases at J, leaving 4 bases unmatched. The CDR3 DNA reads TGTGCCACCAGCAGAGCCCAGACAGGGGGCTATGGCTACACCTTC. This encodes CATSRAQTGGYGYTF.

Only one count was recorded for this clone. The chain employs TRBV5-6 and TRBJ1-1; D is unresolved. Germline-derived CDR1 and CDR2 are SGHDT and YYEEEE. The CDR3 runs 14 residues. Deletions cut 5 bases from V and 2 bases from J, with 13 bases between. This chain's CDR3 is CASRQNSFNTEAFF. CDR3 coding DNA: TGTGCCAGCAGGCAAAACAGCTTTAACACTGAAGCTTTCTTT. Complete variable domain (other parts from reference TRBV5-6 and TRBJ1-1): DAGVTQSPTHLIKTRGQQVTLRCSPKSGHDTVSWYQQALGQGPQFIFQYYEEEERQRGNFPDRFSGHQFPNYSSELNVNALLLGDSALYLCASRQNSFNTEAFFGQGTRLTVV.

The chain links TRBV19 to TRBJ2-7; TRBD1 matches 9 bases. The V and J ends lost 5 bases and 1 base, in that order; junction bases with no gene match: 6. CDR1 is LNHDA and CDR2 is SQIVND in the germline V gene (reference sequence). The CDR3 has 15 amino acids. The CDR3 DNA follows: TGTGCCAGTAGTCAAGACAGGGGGGTTTCCTACGAGCAGTACTTC. Translating it yields CASSQDRGVSYEQYF.

A single count supports this clone. The V gene is TRBV7-2, the J gene TRBJ1-5; a weak D match, TRBD1 (6 bases). Germline CDR1 and CDR2: SGHTA and FQGNSA. Trimming pared 2 bases from V and 6 bases from J, leaving 23 bases between. This CDR3 is built from 18 residues. The chain's CDR3 is CASSLSYSTGLLSQPQHF. CDR3 bases: TGTGCCAGCAGCTTATCATACTCAACAGGGTTGCTCAGTCAGCCCCAGCATTTT.

This clone showed up just once. V gene TRBV29-1 combines with J gene TRBJ1-1; D unresolved. Trimming removed 6 bases at V and 7 bases at J, with 15 bases between. The CDR3 sequence is 12 residues long. The germline V gene has CDR1 SQVTM and CDR2 ANQGSEA. The CDR3 protein is CSVLSEGDEAFF. CDR3 in DNA: TGCAGCGTCCTTTCTGAGGGAGATGAAGCTTTCTTT. Combining the CDR3 with reference TRBV29-1 and TRBJ1-1 gives the whole variable domain SAVISQKPSRDICQRGTSLTIQCQVDSQVTMMFWYRQQPGQSLTLIATANQGSEATYESGFVIDKFPISRPNLTFSTLTVSNMSPEDSSIYLCSVLSEGDEAFFGQGTRLTVV.

This chain uses TRBV18 with TRBJ1-4, with D unresolved. Germline values: CDR1 KGHSH, CDR2 LQKENI. Trimming stripped 4 bases from V and 10 bases from J, with 31 bases between. The CDR3 is 19 amino acids. CDR3 bases: TGTGCCAGCTCACGAGATATCCCTTTCCCGGGTGACTTATCTGGAAAACTGTTTTTT. Its protein is CASSRDIPFPGDLSGKLFF.

This rearrangement joins TRBV19 to TRBJ1-5; 10 bases are shared with TRBD1. This CDR3 is built from 18 residues. Looked up from germline, CDR1 is LNHDA and CDR2 is SQIVND (reference sequence). Trimming cost V 7 bases and J 0 bases; bases outside gene matches: 12. CDR3 loop: CASKVQGQGPYSNQPQHF. The CDR3, as DNA: TGTGCCAGTAAAGTCCAGGGACAGGGGCCATATAGCAATCAGCCCCAGCATTTT. Based on the CDR3 plus reference TRBV19 and TRBJ1-5, the full variable domain is DGGITQSPKYLFRKEGQNVTLSCEQNLNHDAMYWYRQDPGQGLRLIYYSQIVNDFQKGDIAEGYSVSREKKESFPLTVTSAQKNPTAFYLCASKVQGQGPYSNQPQHFGDGTRLSIL.

This chain uses TRBV5-1 with TRBJ1-1, with 10 bases matching TRBD1. Unmatched junction bases numbered 8, after V lost 5 bases and J lost 1 base. The germline V gene has CDR1 SGHRS and CDR2 YFSETQ. The CDR3 has 16 residues. The CDR3 DNA reads TGCGCCAGCAGTCGGACAGGGGGATTGGAGAACACTGAAGCTTTCTTT. This sequence encodes CASSRTGGLENTEAFF.

This chain links TRBV9 with TRBJ2-2; TRBD1 is a possible D gene (6 bases). The germline V gene encodes CDR1 SGDLS and CDR2 YYNGEE. The ends were cut back, 5 bases at V and 7 bases at J, with 15 bases in the middle. This CDR3 spans 14 amino acids. In DNA form, the CDR3 reads TGTGCCAGCAGTAAAGGGGGTATCGGCGGGGAGCTGTTTTTT. Amino acid sequence: CASSKGGIGGELFF. The complete variable domain, with remaining parts taken from reference TRBV9 and TRBJ2-2, reads DSGVTQTPKHLITATGQRVTLRCSPRSGDLSVYWYQQSLDQGLQFLIQYYNGEERAKGNILERFSAQQFPDLHSELNLSSLELGDSALYFCASSKGGIGGELFFGEGSRLTVL.